This entry features one T cell receptor (beta chain) sequence. These data originate in a study of T cell changes during pregnancy in multiple sclerosis. Generated by immunoSEQ multiplex PCR, the TCRdb table keeps only in-frame clones and is missing some. The table shows tens of thousands of clones, with 75% to 95% occurring only once. CDR3 length: 15 residues. Unmatched junction bases numbered 8, after V lost 3 bases and J lost 9 bases. CDR1 and CDR2 (germline): SGHNT, YYREEE (reference sequence). The sequence came from a female donor with multiple sclerosis, enrolled in a pregnancy study. The source material was peripheral blood, sampled before pregnancy. The chain joins TRBV5-4 to TRBJ2-1, with 11 bases aligning to TRBD1. The DNA for the CDR3 is TGTGCCAGCAGCTACGGACAGGGGGCGCAGGGTGAGCAGTTCTTC. Encoded protein: CASSYGQGAQGEQFF.